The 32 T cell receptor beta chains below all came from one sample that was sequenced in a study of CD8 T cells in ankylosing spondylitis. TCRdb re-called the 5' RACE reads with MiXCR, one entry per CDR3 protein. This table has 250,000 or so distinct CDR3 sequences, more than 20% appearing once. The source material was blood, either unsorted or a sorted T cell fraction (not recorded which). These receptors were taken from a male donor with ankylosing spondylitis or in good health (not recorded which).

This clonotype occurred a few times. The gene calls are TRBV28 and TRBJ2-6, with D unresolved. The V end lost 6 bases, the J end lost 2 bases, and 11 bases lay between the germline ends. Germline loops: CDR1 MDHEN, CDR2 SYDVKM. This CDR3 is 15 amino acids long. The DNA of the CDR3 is TGTGCCAGCAGCCAGGCAGGAGCTGGGGCCAACGTCCTGACTTTC. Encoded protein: CASSQAGAGANVLTF. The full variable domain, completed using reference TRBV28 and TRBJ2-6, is DVKVTQSSRYLVKRTGEKVFLECVQDMDHENMFWYRQDPGLGLRLIYFSYDVKMKEKGDIPEGYSVSREKKERFSLILESASTNQTSMYLCASSQAGAGANVLTFGAGSRLTVL.

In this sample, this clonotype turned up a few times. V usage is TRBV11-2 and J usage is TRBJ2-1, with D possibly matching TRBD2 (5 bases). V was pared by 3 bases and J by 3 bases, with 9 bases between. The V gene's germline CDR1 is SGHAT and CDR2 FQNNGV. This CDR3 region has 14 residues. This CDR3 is CASSFYGGYNEQFF. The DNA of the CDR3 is TGTGCCAGCAGCTTTTACGGAGGCTACAATGAGCAGTTCTTC.

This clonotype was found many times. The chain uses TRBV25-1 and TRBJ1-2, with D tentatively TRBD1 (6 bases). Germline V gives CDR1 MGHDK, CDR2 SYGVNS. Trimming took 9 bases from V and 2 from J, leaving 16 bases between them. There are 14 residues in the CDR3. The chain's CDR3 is CASNPGQLNYGYTF. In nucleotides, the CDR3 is TGTGCCAGTAATCCGGGACAACTAAACTATGGCTACACCTTC.

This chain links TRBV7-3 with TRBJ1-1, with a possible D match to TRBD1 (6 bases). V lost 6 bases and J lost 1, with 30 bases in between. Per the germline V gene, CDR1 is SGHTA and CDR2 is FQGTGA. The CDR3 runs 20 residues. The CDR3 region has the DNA TGTGCCAGCAGTACCAGGTTGGGGGCGAGGCGGACTCGTCAGAACACTGAAGCTTTCTTT. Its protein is CASSTRLGARRTRQNTEAFF.

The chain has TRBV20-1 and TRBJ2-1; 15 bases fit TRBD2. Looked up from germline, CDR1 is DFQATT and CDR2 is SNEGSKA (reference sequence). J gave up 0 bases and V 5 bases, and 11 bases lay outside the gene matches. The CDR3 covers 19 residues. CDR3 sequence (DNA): TGCAGTGCTTGGGTTATGGGACTAGCGGGGGGCCGCTCCTACAATGAGCAGTTCTTC. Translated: CSAWVMGLAGGRSYNEQFF.

The CDR3 DNA follows: TGCAGTGCTAGAGTGAGCGGACAGGGAATCGGCAATGAGCAGTTCTTC. Its translation is CSARVSGQGIGNEQFF. This chain joins TRBV20-1 and TRBJ2-1; 8 nucleotides match TRBD1. The V segment lost 1 base and the J segment 6 bases; nucleotides outside the gene matches: 11. This CDR3 spans 16 amino acids. Germline CDR1 and CDR2: DFQATT and SNEGSKA (reference sequence).

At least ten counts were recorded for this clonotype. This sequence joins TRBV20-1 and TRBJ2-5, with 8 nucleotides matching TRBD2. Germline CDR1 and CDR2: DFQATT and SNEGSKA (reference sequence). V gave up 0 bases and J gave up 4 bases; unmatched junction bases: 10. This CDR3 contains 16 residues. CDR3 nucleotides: TGCAGTGCTAGAGATGTGAGCGGGGGCCCCTCAGAGACCCAGTACTTC. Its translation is CSARDVSGGPSETQYF.

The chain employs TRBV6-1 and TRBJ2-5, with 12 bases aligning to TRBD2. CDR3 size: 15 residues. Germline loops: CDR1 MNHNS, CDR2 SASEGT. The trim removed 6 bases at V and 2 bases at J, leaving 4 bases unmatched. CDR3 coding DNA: TGTGCCAGCAGCCTTGGGACTAGCGGGCAAGAGACCCAGTACTTC. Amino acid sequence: CASSLGTSGQETQYF.

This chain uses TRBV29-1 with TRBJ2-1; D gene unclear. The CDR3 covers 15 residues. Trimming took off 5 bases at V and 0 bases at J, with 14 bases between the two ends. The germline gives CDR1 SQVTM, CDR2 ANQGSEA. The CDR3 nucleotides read TGCAGCGTTTTGACCCCCGCGAGCTCCTACAATGAGCAGTTCTTC. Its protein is CSVLTPASSYNEQFF.

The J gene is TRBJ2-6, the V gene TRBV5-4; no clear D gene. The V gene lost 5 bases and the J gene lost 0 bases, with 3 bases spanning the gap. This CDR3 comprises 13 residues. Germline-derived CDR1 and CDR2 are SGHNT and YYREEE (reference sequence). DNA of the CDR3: TGTGCCAGCAGGAACTCTGGGGCCAACGTCCTGACTTTC. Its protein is CASRNSGANVLTF.

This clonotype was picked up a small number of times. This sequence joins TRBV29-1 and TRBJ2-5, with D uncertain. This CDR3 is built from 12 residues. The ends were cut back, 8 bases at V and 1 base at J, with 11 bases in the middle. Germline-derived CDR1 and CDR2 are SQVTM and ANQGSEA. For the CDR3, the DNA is TGCAGCTCAAGACCCCGCCAAGAGACCCAGTACTTC. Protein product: CSSRPRQETQYF.

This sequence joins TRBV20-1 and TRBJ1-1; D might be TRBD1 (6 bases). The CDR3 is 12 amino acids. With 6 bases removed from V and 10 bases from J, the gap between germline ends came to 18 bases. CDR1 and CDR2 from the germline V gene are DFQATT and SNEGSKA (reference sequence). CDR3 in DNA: TGCAGTGCCACCGTGACAGGTCGGGGAGCTTTCTTT. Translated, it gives CSATVTGRGAFF.

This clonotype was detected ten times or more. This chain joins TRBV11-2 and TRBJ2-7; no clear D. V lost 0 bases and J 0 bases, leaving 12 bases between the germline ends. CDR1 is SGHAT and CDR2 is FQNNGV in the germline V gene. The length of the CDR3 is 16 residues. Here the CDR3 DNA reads TGTGCCAGCAGCTTAGATCACAGCCTTTACTCCTACGAGCAGTACTTC. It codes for CASSLDHSLYSYEQYF.

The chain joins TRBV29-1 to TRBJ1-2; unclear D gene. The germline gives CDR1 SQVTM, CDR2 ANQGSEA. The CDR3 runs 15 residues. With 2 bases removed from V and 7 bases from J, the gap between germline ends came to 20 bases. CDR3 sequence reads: CSVEHRASDPGGYTF. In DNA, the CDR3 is TGCAGCGTTGAACACCGGGCCTCCGACCCCGGTGGCTACACCTTC.

The CDR3 here is CAISESPASRYSTDTQYF. CDR3 coding DNA: TGTGCCATCAGTGAGTCCCCGGCTAGCCGGTATAGCACAGATACGCAGTATTTT. The chain combines TRBV10-3 with TRBJ2-3; tentatively, D is TRBD2 (5 bases). Germline CDR1 ENHRY, CDR2 SYGVKD. CDR3 length: 18 residues. Trimming cost V 0 bases and J 0 bases, with 16 bases left between them.

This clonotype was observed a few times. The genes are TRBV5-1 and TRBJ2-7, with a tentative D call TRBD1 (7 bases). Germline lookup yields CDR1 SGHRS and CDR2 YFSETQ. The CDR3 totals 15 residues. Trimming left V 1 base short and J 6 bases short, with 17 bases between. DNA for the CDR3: TGCGCCAGCAGCTTGACGTCAGGGGGGCATGGCGAGCAGTACTTC. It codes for CASSLTSGGHGEQYF.

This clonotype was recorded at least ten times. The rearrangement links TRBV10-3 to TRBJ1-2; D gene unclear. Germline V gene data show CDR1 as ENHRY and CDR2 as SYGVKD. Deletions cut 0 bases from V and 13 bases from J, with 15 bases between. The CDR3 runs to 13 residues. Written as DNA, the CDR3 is TGTGCCATCAGTGAGTCGACGGACGACTCAGGCACCTTC. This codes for CAISESTDDSGTF.

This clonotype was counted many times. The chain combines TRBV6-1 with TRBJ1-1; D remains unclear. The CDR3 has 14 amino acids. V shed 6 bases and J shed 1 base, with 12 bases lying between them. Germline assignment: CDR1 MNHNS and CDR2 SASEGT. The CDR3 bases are TGTGCCAGCAGACGGGAAGGCCCGAACACTGAAGCTTTCTTT. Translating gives CASRREGPNTEAFF.

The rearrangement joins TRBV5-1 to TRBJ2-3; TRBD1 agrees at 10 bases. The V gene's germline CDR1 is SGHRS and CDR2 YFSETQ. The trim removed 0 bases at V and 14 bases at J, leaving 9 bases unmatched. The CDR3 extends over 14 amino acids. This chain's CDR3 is CASSLAVAGTGAYF. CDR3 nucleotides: TGCGCCAGCAGCTTGGCCGTGGCCGGGACAGGGGCGTATTTT.

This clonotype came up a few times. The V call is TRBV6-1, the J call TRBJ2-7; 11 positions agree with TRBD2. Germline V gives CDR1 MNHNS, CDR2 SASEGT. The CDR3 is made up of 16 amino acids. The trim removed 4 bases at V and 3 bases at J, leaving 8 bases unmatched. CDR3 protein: CASSGHGTSGNYEQYF. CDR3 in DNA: TGTGCCAGCAGTGGCCATGGGACTAGCGGAAACTACGAGCAGTACTTC.

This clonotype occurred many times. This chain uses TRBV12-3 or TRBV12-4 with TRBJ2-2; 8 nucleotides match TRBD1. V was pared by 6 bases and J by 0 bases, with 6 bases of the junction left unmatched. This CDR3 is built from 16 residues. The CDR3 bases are TGTGCCAGCAGACCGAACAGGGGGGCGAACACCGGGGAGCTGTTTTTT. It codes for CASRPNRGANTGELFF.

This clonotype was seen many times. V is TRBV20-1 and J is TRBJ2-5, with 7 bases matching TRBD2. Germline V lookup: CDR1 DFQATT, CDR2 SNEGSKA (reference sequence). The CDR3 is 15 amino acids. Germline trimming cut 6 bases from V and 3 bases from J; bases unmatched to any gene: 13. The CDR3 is CSAPPARLAEETQYF. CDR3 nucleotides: TGCAGTGCCCCCCCAGCGAGACTAGCAGAAGAGACCCAGTACTTC.

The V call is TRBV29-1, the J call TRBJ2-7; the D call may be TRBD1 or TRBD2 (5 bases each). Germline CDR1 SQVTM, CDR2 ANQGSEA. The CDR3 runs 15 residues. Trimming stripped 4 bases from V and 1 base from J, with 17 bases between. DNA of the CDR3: TGCAGCGTTGGAGCCAAACCGGGGCCATCCTACGAGCAGTACTTC. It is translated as CSVGAKPGPSYEQYF.

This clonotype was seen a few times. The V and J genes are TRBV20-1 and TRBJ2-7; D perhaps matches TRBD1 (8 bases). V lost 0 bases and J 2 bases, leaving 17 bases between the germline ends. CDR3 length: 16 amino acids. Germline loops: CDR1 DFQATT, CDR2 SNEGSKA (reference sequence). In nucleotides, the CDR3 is TGCAGTGCTAGAGACCTTGACAGGGGAGGGACCTACGAGCAGTACTTC. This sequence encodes CSARDLDRGGTYEQYF.

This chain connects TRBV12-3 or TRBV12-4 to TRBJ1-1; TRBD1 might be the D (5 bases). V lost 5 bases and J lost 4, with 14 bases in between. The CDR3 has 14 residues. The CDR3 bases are TGTGCCAGCAGTCCCCAGTCGGGGGGCACTGAAGCTTTCTTT. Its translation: CASSPQSGGTEAFF.

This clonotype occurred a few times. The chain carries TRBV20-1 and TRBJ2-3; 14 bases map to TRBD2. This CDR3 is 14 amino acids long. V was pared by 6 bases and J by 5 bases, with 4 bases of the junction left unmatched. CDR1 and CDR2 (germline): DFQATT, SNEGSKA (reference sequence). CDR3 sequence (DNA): TGCAGTGCCGGGGGGACTAGCGGGGGAGATACGCAGTATTTT. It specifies CSAGGTSGGDTQYF.

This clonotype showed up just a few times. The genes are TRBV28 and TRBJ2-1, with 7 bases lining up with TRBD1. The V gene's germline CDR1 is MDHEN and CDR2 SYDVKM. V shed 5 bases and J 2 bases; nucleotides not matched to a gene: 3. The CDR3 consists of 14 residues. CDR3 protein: CASSLGTAYNEQFF. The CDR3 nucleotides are TGTGCCAGCAGTCTCGGGACAGCCTACAATGAGCAGTTCTTC.

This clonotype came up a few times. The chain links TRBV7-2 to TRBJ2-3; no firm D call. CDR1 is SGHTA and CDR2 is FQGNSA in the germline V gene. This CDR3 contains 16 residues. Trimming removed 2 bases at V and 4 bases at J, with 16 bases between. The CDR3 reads CASSLRLAGHADTQYF. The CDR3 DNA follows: TGTGCCAGCAGCTTAAGGTTGGCAGGTCACGCAGATACGCAGTATTTT.

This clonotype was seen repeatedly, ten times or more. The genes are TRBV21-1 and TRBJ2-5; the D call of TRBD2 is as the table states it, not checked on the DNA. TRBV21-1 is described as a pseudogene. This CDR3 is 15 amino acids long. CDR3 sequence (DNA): TGTGCCAGCAGCAAAAAGAAGGGCCGGCAAGAGACCCAGTACTTC. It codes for CASSKKKGRQETQYF.

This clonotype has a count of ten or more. The CDR3 is CSAKDRGWHNEQFF. Written as DNA, the CDR3 is TGCAGTGCCAAAGACAGGGGGTGGCACAATGAGCAGTTCTTC. The chain links TRBV20-1 to TRBJ2-1, with 9 nucleotides matching TRBD1. This CDR3 comprises 14 residues. CDR1 is DFQATT and CDR2 is SNEGSKA in the germline V gene (reference sequence). Trimming at V came to 6 bases and at J to 5 bases, leaving 8 bases not matched to a gene.

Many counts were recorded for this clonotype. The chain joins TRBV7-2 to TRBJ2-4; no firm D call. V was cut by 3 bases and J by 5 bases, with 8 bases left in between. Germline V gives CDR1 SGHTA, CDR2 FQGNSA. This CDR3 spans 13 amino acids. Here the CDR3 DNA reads TGTGCCAGCAGCTTTGGGCTAGAAAACATTCAGTACTTC. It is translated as CASSFGLENIQYF.

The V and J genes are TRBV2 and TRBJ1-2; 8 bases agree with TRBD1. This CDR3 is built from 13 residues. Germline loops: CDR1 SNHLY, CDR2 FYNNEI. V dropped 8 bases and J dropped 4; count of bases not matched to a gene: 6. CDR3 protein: CASQDRGAYGYTF. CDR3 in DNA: TGTGCCAGCCAAGACAGGGGCGCCTATGGCTACACCTTC.